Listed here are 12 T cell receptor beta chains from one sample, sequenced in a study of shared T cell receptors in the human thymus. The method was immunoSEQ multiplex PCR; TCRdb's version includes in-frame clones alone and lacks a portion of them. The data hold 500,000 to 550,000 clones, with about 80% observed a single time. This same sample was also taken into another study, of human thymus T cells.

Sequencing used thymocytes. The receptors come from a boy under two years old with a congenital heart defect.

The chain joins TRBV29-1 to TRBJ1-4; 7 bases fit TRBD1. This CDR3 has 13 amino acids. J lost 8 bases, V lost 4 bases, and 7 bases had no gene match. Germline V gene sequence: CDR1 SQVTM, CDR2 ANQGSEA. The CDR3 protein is CSVGVRGQEKLFF. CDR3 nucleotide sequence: TGCAGCGTTGGGGTGAGGGGGCAAGAAAAACTGTTTTTT.

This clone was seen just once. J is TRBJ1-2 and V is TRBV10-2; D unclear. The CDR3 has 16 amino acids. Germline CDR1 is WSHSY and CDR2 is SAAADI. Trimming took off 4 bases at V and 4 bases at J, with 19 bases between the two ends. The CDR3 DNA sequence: TGCGCCAGCAGTGGGGTAGTTGCTGATACGGGCTATGGCTACACCTTC. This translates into CASSGVVADTGYGYTF.

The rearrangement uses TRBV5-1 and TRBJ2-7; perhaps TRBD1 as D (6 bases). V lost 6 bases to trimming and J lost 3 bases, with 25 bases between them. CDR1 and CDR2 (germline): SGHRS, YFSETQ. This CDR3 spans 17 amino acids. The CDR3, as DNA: TGCGCCAGCACCCTGGGGGCAGGCCCCATGCCCCTCTACGAGCAGTACTTC. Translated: CASTLGAGPMPLYEQYF.

As DNA, the CDR3 is TGTGCCAGCAGCTGGGGGCCAGAAGAGACCCAGTACTTC. This gives the protein CASSWGPEETQYF. The J gene is TRBJ2-5, the V gene TRBV5-4; maybe TRBD1 (6 bases). Germline V lookup: CDR1 SGHNT, CDR2 YYREEE (reference sequence). The CDR3 is 13 residues long. With 3 bases removed from V and 3 bases from J, the gap between germline ends came to 9 bases.

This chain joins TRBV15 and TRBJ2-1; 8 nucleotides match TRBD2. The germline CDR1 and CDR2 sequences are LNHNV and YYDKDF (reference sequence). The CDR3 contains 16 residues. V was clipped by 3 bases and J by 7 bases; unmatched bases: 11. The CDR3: CATSRAPVAGINEQFF. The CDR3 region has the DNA TGTGCCACCAGCAGGGCCCCAGTAGCGGGGATAAATGAGCAGTTCTTC.

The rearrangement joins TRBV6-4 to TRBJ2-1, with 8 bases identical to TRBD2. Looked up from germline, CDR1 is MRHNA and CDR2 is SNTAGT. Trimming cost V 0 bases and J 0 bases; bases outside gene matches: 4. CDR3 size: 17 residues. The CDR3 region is CASSDSPGGPSYNEQFF. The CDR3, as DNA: TGTGCCAGCAGTGACTCCCCGGGAGGGCCCTCCTACAATGAGCAGTTCTTC.

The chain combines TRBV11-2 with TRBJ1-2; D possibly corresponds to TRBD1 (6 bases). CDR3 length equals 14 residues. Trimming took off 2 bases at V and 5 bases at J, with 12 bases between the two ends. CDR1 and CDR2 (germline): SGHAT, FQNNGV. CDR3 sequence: CASSLRTVKYGYTF. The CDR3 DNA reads TGTGCCAGCAGCTTACGGACAGTGAAGTATGGCTACACCTTC.

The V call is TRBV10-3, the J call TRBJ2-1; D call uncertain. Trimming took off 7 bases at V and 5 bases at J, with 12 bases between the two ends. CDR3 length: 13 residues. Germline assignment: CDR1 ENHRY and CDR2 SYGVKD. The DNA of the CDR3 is TGTGCCATCAATTCCAGCGCGGACAATGAGCAGTTCTTC. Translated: CAINSSADNEQFF.

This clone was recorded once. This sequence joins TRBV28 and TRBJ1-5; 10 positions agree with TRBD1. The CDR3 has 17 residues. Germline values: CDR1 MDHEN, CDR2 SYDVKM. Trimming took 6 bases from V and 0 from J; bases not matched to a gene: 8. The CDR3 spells CASRERTGGVSNQPQHF. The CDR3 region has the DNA TGTGCCAGCAGGGAAAGGACAGGGGGTGTTAGCAATCAGCCCCAGCATTTT.

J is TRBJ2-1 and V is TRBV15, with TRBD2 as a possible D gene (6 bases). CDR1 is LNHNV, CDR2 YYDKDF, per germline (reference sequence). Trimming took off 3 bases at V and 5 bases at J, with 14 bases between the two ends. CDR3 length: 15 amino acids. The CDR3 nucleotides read TGTGCCACCAGCAGTCCGGCGGGAACTCACAATGAGCAGTTCTTC. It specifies CATSSPAGTHNEQFF.

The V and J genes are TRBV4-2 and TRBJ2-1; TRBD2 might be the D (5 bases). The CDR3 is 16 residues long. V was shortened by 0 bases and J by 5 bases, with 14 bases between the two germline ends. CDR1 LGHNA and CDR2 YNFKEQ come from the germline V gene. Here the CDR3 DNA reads TGTGCCAGCAGCCAAGACGGAGGACCCCCGGACAATGAGCAGTTCTTC. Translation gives CASSQDGGPPDNEQFF.

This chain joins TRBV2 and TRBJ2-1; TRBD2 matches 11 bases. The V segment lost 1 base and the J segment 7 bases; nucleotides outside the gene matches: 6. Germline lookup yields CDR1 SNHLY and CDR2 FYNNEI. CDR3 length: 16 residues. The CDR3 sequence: CASSEGALAGVNEQFF. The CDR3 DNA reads TGTGCCAGCAGTGAAGGGGCACTAGCGGGAGTAAATGAGCAGTTCTTC.